This T cell receptor (beta chain) was sequenced for a study of PD-L1 blockade in urothelial cancer. Time point of the sample: pretreatment peripheral blood. Profiled with immunoSEQ multiplex PCR; TCRdb holds only in-frame clones, not every one. The sample records roughly 100,000 clones, more than 80% being singletons. In its sample, this clone was seen once. Trimming removed 4 bases from V and 3 bases from J; junction bases left unmatched: 2. CDR1 SGHRS and CDR2 YFSETQ come from the germline V gene. This CDR3 region has 13 residues. The material was PBMCs, obtained around atezolizumab (anti-PD-L1) treatment. The receptor's source is a woman at least 80 years old with urothelial cancer. The chain employs TRBV5-1 and TRBJ1-2; 8 bases line up with TRBD1. CDR3 DNA: TGCGCCAGCAGCGTGGACAGGGACTATGGCTACACCTTC. This gives the protein CASSVDRDYGYTF.